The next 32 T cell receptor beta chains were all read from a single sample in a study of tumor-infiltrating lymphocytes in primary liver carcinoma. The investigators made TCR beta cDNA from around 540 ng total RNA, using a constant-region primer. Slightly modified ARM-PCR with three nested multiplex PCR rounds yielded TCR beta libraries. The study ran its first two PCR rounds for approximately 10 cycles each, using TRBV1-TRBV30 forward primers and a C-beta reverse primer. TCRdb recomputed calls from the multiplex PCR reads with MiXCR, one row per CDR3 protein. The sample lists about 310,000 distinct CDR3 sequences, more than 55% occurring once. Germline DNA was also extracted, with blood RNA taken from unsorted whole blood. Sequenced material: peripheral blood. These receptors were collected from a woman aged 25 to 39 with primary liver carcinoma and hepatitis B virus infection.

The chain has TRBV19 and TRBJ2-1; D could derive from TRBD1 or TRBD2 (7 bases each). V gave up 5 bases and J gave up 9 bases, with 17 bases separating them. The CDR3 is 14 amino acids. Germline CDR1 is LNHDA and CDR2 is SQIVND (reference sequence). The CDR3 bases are TGTGCCAGTAGTCCATGGGAGGGGGCCGGTGAGCAGTTCTTC. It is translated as CASSPWEGAGEQFF.

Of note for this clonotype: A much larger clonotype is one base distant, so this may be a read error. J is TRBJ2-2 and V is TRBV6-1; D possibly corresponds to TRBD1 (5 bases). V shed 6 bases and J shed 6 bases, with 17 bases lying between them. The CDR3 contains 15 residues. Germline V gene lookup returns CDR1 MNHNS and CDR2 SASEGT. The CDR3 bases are TGTGCCAGCAGGAAAAGCAGGGAAGGGGCCGGGGAGCTGTTTTTT. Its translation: CASRKSREGAGELFF.

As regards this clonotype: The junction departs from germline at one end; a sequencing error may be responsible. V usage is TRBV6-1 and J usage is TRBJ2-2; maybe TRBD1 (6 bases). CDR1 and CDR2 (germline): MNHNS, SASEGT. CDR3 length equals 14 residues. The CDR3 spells CASSDRGLTAELFF. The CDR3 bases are TGTGCCAGCAGTGACAGGGGATTAACCGCGGAGCTGTTTTTT.

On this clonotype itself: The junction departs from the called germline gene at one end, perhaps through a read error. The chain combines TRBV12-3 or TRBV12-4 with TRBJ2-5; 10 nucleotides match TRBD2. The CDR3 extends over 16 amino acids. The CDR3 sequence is CARSLSLAGASQTQYF. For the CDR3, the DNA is TGTGCCAGAAGTTTAAGCCTAGCGGGAGCATCACAGACCCAGTACTTC.

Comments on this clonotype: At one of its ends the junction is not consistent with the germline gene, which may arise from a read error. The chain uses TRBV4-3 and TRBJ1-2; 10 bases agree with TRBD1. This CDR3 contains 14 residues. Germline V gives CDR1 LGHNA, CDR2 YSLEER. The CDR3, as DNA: TGCGCCAGCAGCCCCGGGACAGGGGCCTATGACTACACCTTC. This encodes CASSPGTGAYDYTF.

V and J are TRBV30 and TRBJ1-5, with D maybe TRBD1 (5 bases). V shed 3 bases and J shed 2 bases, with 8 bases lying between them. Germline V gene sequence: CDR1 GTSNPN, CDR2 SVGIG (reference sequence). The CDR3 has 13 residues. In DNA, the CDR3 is TGTGCCTGGAGGGGGGGGGGCAATCAGCCCCAGCATTTT. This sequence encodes CAWRGGGNQPQHF.

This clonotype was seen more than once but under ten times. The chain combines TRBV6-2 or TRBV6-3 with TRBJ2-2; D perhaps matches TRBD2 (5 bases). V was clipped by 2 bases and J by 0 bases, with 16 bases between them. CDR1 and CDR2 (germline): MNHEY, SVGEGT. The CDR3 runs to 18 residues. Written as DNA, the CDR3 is TGTGCCAGCAGTTACAACCGGGATTTGGAAGCGAACACCGGGGAGCTGTTTTTT. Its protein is CASSYNRDLEANTGELFF.

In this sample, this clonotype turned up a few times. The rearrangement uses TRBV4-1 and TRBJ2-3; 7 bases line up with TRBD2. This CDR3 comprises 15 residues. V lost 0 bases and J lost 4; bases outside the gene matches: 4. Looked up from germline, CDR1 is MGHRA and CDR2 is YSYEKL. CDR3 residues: CASSQDGRMADTQYF. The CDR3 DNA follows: TGCGCCAGCAGCCAAGACGGGAGGATGGCAGATACGCAGTATTTT.

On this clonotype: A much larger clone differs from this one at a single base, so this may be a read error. The CDR3 spells CASSLRASEFDGETQYF. CDR3 in DNA: TGTGCCAGCAGTTTAAGGGCTAGCGAGTTTGATGGGGAGACCCAGTACTTC. The chain recombines TRBV12-3 or TRBV12-4 with TRBJ2-5, with D tentatively TRBD2 (6 bases). V gave up 2 bases and J gave up 5 bases, with 21 bases separating them. The CDR3 has 17 amino acids.

CDR3 protein: CSVVKKFGNPPLHF. CDR3 DNA sequence: TGCAGCGTTGTGAAGAAATTCGGGAATCCACCCCTCCACTTT. The chain employs TRBV29-1 and TRBJ1-6, with D unclear. Germline CDR1 and CDR2: SQVTM and ANQGSEA. The length of the CDR3 is 14 residues. V was trimmed by 4 bases and J by 11 bases, leaving 18 bases between them.

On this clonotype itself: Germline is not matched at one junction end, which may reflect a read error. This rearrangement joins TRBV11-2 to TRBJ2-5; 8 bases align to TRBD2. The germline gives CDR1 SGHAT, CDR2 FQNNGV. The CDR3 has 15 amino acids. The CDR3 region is CASSFTSGTQETRYF. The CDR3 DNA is TGTGCCAGTAGCTTCACTAGCGGAACCCAAGAGACCCGGTACTTC.

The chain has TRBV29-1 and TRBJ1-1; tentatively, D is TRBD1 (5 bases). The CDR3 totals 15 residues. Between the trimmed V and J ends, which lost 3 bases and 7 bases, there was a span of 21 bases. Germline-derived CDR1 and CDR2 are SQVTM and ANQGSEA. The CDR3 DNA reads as TGCAGCGTTGACGACAGCCCCCGAGGATGGAGTGAAGCTTTCTTT. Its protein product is CSVDDSPRGWSEAFF. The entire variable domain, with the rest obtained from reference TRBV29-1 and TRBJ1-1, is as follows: SAVISQKPSRDICQRGTSLTIQCQVDSQVTMMFWYRQQPGQSLTLIATANQGSEATYESGFVIDKFPISRPNLTFSTLTVSNMSPEDSSIYLCSVDDSPRGWSEAFFGQGTRLTVV.

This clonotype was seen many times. DNA for the CDR3: TGTGCCAGCAGAGGACCCTTTTCCTACGAGCAGTACTTC. Protein product: CASRGPFSYEQYF. The rearrangement uses TRBV6-5 and TRBJ2-7; D unclear. V lost 6 bases and J lost 1, with 10 bases in between. Germline values: CDR1 MNHEY, CDR2 SVGAGI. The CDR3 is made up of 13 amino acids.

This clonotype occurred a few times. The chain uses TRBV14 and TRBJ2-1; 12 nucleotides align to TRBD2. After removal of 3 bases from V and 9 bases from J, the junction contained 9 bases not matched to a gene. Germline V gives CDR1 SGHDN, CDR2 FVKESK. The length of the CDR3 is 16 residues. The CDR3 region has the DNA TGTGCCAGCAGCCATCTAGCGGGAGGGATTACTGGTGAGCAGTTCTTC. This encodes CASSHLAGGITGEQFF.

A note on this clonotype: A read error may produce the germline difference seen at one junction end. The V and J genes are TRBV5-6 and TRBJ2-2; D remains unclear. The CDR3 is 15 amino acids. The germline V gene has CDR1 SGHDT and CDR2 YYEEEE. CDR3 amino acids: CASGLAIKNTGELFF. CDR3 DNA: TGTGCCAGCGGCTTGGCGATCAAGAACACCGGGGAGCTGTTTTTT.

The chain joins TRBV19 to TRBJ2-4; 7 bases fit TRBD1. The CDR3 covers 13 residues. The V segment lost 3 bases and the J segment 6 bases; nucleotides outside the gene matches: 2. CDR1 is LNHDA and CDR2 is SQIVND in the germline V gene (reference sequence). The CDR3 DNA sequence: TGTGCCAGTAGTATTAACAGGGGAAACATTCAGTACTTC. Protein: CASSINRGNIQYF.

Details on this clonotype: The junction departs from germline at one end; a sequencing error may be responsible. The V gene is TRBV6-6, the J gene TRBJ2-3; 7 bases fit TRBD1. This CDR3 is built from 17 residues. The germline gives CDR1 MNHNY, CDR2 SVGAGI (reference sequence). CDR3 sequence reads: CASSYARTGRTSDRQYF. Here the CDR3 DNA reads TGTGCCAGCAGTTACGCTCGGACAGGTCGGACGTCAGATAGGCAGTATTTT.

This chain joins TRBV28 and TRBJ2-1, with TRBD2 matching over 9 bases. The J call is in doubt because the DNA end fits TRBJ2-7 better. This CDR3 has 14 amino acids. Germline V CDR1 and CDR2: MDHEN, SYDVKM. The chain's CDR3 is CASRRSGSLDEQYF. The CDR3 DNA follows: TGTGCCAGCAGACGTAGCGGGAGTCTCGATGAGCAGTACTTC.

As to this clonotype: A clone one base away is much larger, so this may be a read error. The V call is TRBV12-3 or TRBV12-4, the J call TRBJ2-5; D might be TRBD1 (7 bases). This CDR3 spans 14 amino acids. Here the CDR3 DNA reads TGTGCCAACAGTGGAACAGGGGCGGGGGAGACCCAGTACTTC. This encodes CANSGTGAGETQYF.

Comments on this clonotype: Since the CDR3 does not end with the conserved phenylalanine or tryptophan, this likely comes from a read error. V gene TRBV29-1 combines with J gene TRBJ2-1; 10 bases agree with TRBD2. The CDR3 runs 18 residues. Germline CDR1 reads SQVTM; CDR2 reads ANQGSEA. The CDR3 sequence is CSPMGAPKLAGSYDEQFL. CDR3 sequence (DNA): TGCAGCCCTATGGGTGCTCCCAAACTAGCGGGGTCCTACGATGAGCAGTTCCTC.

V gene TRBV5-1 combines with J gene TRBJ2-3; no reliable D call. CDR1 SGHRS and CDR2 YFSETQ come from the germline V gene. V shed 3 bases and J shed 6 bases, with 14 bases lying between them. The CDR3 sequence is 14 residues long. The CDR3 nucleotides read TGCGCCAGCAGCTCTGGACCGTCTCGGGATACGCAGTATTTT. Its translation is CASSSGPSRDTQYF.

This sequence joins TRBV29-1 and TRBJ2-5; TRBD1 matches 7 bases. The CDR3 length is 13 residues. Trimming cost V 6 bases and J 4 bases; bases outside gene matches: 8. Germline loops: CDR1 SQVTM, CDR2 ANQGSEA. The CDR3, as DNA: TGCAGCGTATATCAACAGGGGATAGAGACCCAGTACTTC. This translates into CSVYQQGIETQYF.

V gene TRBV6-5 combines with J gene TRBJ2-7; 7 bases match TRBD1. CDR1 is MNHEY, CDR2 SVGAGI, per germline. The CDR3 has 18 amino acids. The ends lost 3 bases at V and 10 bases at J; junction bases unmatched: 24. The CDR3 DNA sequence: TGTGCCAGCAGTTATTTTCCCCTTGTTAGGGGGCGCGTTAGCGATCAGTACTTC. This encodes CASSYFPLVRGRVSDQYF.

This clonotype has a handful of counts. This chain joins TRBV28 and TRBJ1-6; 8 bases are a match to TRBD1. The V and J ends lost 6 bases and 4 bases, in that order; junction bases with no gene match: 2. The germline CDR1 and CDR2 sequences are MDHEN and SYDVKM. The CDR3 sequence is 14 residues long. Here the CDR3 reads CASRWTGYNSPLHF. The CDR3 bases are TGTGCCAGCAGATGGACAGGGTATAATTCACCCCTCCACTTT.

The CDR3 region is CASSLEQAGGQPQHF. The CDR3 bases are TGTGCCAGCAGCTTAGAACAGGCAGGGGGCCAGCCCCAGCATTTT. The chain combines TRBV7-9 with TRBJ1-5; 8 positions agree with TRBD1. This CDR3 has 15 residues. Per the germline V gene, CDR1 is SEHNR and CDR2 is FQNEAQ (reference sequence). V lost 1 base, J lost 7 bases, and 6 bases stayed unmatched.

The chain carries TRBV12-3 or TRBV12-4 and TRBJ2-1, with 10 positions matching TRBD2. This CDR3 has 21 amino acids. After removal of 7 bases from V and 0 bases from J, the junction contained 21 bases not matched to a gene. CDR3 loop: CASTGGSGREAPPGSYNEQFF. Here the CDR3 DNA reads TGTGCCAGCACAGGTGGGAGCGGGAGGGAAGCCCCACCCGGCTCCTACAATGAGCAGTTCTTC.

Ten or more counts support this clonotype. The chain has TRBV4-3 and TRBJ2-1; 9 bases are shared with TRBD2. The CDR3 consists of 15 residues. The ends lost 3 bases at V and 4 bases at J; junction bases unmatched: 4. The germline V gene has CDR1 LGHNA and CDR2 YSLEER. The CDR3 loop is CASSHSSGAYNEQFF. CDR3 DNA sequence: TGCGCCAGCAGCCATTCTAGCGGGGCTTACAATGAGCAGTTCTTC.

CDR3 sequence reads: CASRFGPDYNEQFF. DNA of the CDR3: TGTGCCAGCAGGTTTGGACCGGATTATAATGAGCAGTTCTTC. The V gene is TRBV11-2, the J gene TRBJ2-1; D remains ambiguous. In germline, CDR1 is SGHAT, CDR2 FQNNGV. CDR3 length: 14 residues. The V gene lost 6 bases and the J gene lost 7 bases, with 16 bases spanning the gap.

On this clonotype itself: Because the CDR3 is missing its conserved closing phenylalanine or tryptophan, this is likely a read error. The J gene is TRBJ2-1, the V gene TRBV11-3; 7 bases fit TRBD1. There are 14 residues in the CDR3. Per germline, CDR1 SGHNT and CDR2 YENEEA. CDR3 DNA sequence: TGTGCCAGCAGCGAGGGACAGTACTACAATGGGCAGTTCTTA. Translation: CASSEGQYYNGQFL.

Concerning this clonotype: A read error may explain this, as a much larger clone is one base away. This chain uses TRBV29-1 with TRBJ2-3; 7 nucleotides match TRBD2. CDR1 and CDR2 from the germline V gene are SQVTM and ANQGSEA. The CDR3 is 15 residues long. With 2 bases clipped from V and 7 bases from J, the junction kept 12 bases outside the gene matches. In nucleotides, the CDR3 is TGCAGCGTTGAAACTAGCGTGTCTTCTACAAATACGCAGTATTTT. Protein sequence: CSVETSVSSTNTQYF.

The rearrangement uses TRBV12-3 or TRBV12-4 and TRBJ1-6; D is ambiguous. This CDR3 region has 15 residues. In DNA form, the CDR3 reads TGTGAGAGCAGTTTGGGTGGACTAACTAATTCACCCCTCCACTTT. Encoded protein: CESSLGGLTNSPLHF.

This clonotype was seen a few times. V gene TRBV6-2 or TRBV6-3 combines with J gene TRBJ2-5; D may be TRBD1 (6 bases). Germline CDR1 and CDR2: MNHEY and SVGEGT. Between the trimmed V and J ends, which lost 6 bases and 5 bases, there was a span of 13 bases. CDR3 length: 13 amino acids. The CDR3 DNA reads TGTGCCAGCAGGAATAGGGGGTCGGAGACCCAGTACTTC. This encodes CASRNRGSETQYF.